These T cell receptor beta chains were read from a single sample in a study of Tregs in tolerant kidney transplant recipients. TCRdb's table, derived via immunoSEQ multiplex PCR, lists solely in-frame clones and lacks some. The sample includes over 60,000 clones, 65% to 85% of them seen just once. The specimen was CD4+ T cells from blood. Receptors were obtained from a human donor in good health. Both conserved end residues are part of each CDR3. A D gene is named only where the DNA matches it firmly. For some rows the clone size is stated as once, few or many, or as a class when expanded; others skip it.

D gene	V gene	clone size	J gene	CDR3 protein	CDR3 DNA
TRBD1	TRBV5-8	NA	TRBJ2-2	CASSQVTGINDGELFF	TGTGCCAGCAGCCAAGTGACAGGGATTAATGACGGGGAGCTGTTTTTT
NA	TRBV19	NA	TRBJ2-7	CASSSGTSSYEQYF	TGTGCCAGTAGTAGTGGGACATCGTCCTACGAGCAGTACTTC
NA	TRBV2	NA	TRBJ2-1	CASSEEFEEQFF	TGTGCCAGCAGTGAAGAATTTGAAGAGCAGTTCTTC
TRBD1	TRBV19	NA	TRBJ1-3	CATDDRVVGNTIYF	TGTGCCACAGACGACAGGGTCGTTGGAAACACCATATATTTT
TRBD1	TRBV7-2	NA	TRBJ2-1	CASSPGEDRDHNEQFF	TGTGCCAGCAGCCCAGGTGAGGACAGGGACCACAATGAGCAGTTCTTC
NA	TRBV21-1	NA	TRBJ1-3	CASSPQGLSGNTIYF	TGTGCCAGCAGCCCACAGGGCCTCTCTGGAAACACCATATATTTT
TRBD1	TRBV15	NA	TRBJ1-2	CATSRDFSGGDGYTF	TGTGCCACCAGCAGAGATTTTTCAGGGGGCGATGGCTACACCTTC
NA	TRBV18	NA	TRBJ1-2	CASSQGTYGYTF	TGTGCCAGCTCACAGGGGACCTATGGCTACACCTTC
NA	TRBV30	few	TRBJ1-2	CAWSPIRDTTF	TGTGCCTGGTCTCCGATCCGGGACACAACCTTC
TRBD2	TRBV7-3	NA	TRBJ2-1	CASSLIPGGADEQFF	TGTGCCAGCAGCTTAATTCCGGGGGGAGCGGATGAGCAGTTCTTC
NA	TRBV10-3	NA	TRBJ2-2	CASIRTANTGELFF	TGTGCCTCCATCCGGACAGCGAACACCGGGGAGCTGTTTTTT
NA	TRBV29-1	NA	TRBJ1-3	CSAAFSGNTIYF	TGCAGCGCTGCTTTCTCTGGAAACACCATATATTTT
NA	TRBV27	NA	TRBJ2-1	CASSLRPGRDTYNEQFF	TGTGCCAGCAGTTTACGGCCCGGGCGGGACACCTACAATGAGCAGTTCTTC
NA	TRBV9	NA	TRBJ2-7	CASSVGELSYEQYF	TGTGCCAGCAGCGTGGGCGAGCTCTCCTACGAGCAGTACTTC
NA	TRBV7-2	NA	TRBJ2-5	CASSLGRGETQYF	TGTGCCAGCAGCTTAGGTCGGGGGGAGACCCAGTACTTC
NA	TRBV25-1	NA	TRBJ1-5	CASSANQGVVDQPQHF	TGTGCCAGCAGCGCCAACCAGGGTGTGGTCGATCAGCCCCAGCATTTT
TRBD2	TRBV9	NA	TRBJ2-3	CASSPGGVSGASTDTQYF	TGTGCCAGCAGCCCGGGGGGAGTGAGCGGTGCTAGCACAGATACGCAGTATTTT
NA	TRBV30	NA	TRBJ2-1	CAWSEGSEQFF	TGTGCCTGGAGTGAAGGTAGTGAGCAGTTCTTC
NA	TRBV20-1	NA	TRBJ1-1	CSEKANTEAFF	TGCAGTGAAAAGGCCAACACTGAAGCTTTCTTT
TRBD2	TRBV11-2	few	TRBJ2-3	CASSSRLAGTDTQYF	TGTGCCAGCAGCTCCCGACTAGCGGGCACAGATACGCAGTATTTT
NA	TRBV2	few	TRBJ1-2	CASSERGGQYSGYTF	TGTGCCAGCAGTGAACGGGGGGGGCAGTATAGCGGCTACACCTTC
TRBD2	TRBV5-4	NA	TRBJ2-5	CASSSWGGKETQYF	TGTGCCAGCAGCTCCTGGGGGGGGAAAGAGACCCAGTACTTC
TRBD2	TRBV5-4	once	TRBJ2-1	CASSLGPGLAGNEQFF	TGTGCCAGCAGCTTGGGCCCGGGACTAGCGGGAAATGAGCAGTTCTTC
TRBD2	TRBV5-1	NA	TRBJ2-7	CASSLRSGGAYDEQYF	TGCGCCAGCAGCTTGAGGAGCGGGGGGGCATACGACGAGCAGTACTTC
TRBD2	TRBV5-6	NA	TRBJ2-3	CASSPLAGATDTQYF	TGTGCCAGCAGCCCACTAGCGGGGGCCACAGATACGCAGTATTTT
TRBD1	TRBV19	NA	TRBJ1-4	CASSITGGREKLFF	TGTGCCAGTAGTATCACAGGGGGCCGTGAAAAACTGTTTTTT
TRBD2	TRBV4-1	NA	TRBJ2-6	CASSHPLGTSGRGGANVLTF	TGCGCCAGCAGCCATCCCCTAGGGACTAGCGGGAGAGGTGGGGCCAACGTCCTGACTTTC
NA	TRBV18	NA	TRBJ2-7	CASSPGTPRVYEQYF	TGTGCCAGCTCACCCGGGACGCCGAGGGTCTACGAGCAGTACTTC
NA	TRBV19	NA	TRBJ1-1	CAIRNRAYTEAFF	TGTGCCATAAGGAACAGGGCGTACACTGAAGCTTTCTTT
NA	TRBV28	NA	TRBJ2-1	CASSLYGGPDRGREQFF	TGTGCCAGCAGTTTATACGGGGGGCCGGACAGAGGGAGGGAGCAGTTCTTC
TRBD1	TRBV5-1	NA	TRBJ1-1	CASRRRGTGGAEAFF	TGCGCCAGCAGACGGCGTGGGACAGGGGGCGCGGAAGCTTTCTTT
NA	TRBV7-2	NA	TRBJ2-7	CASSLKGKWYEQYF	TGTGCCAGCAGCTTAAAGGGGAAATGGTACGAGCAGTACTTC
NA	TRBV7-2	NA	TRBJ1-5	CASSAPGGSNQPQHF	TGTGCCAGCAGCGCTCCCGGGGGAAGCAATCAGCCCCAGCATTTT
NA	TRBV29-1	NA	TRBJ2-2	CSVEREVNTGELFF	TGCAGCGTTGAAAGAGAGGTGAACACCGGGGAGCTGTTTTTT
NA	TRBV29-1	NA	TRBJ2-5	CSVEDVGFRETQYF	TGCAGCGTTGAAGATGTCGGGTTCCGAGAGACCCAGTACTTC
TRBD2	TRBV11-1	NA	TRBJ2-1	CASSHGLAVDQFF	TGTGCCAGCAGCCATGGACTAGCGGTAGACCAGTTCTTC
NA	TRBV19	NA	TRBJ1-6	CASSIPGNSPLHF	TGTGCCAGTAGTATCCCAGGGAATTCACCCCTCCACTTT
NA	TRBV14	NA	TRBJ2-3	CASSNRATDTQYF	TGTGCCAGCAGCAACAGGGCCACAGATACGCAGTATTTT
TRBD1	TRBV5-4	NA	TRBJ2-6	CASSRRQGATGANVLTF	TGTGCCAGCAGCCGAAGACAGGGGGCTACTGGGGCCAACGTCCTGACTTTC